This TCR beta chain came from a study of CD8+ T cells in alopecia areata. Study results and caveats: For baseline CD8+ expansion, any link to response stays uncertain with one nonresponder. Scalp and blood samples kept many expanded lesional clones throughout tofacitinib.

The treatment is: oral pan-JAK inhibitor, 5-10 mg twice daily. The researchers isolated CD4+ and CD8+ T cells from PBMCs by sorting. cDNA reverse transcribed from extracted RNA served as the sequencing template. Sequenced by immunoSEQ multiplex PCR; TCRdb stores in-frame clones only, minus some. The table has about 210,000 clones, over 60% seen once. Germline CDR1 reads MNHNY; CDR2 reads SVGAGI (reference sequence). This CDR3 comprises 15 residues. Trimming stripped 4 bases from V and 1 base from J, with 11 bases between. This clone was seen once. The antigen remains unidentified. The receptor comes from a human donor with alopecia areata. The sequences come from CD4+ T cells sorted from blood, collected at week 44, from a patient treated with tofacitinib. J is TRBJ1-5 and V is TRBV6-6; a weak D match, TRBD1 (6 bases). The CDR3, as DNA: TGTGCCAGCAGTTCCACAGGGTTGAGCAATCAGCCCCAGCATTTT. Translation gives CASSSTGLSNQPQHF.